This T cell receptor (beta chain) derives from a study of T cell changes during pregnancy in multiple sclerosis. Measured with immunoSEQ multiplex PCR; TCRdb has only the in-frame clones, and not every one. The repertoire holds about 72,000 clones, with roughly 92% as singletons. In germline, CDR1 is SGHTA, CDR2 FQGNSA. The length of the CDR3 is 14 residues. The J segment lost 2 bases and the V segment lost 6 bases, leaving 6 bases of the junction unmatched. The gene calls are TRBV7-2 and TRBJ2-5; 7 bases line up with TRBD1. The receptor comes from a female donor in good health, enrolled as a control in a pregnancy study. The material sequenced was peripheral blood, taken in the first trimester of pregnancy. The CDR3 is CASSLRGRQETQYF. The CDR3 region has the DNA TGTGCCAGCAGTTTGAGGGGGCGGCAAGAGACCCAGTACTTC.